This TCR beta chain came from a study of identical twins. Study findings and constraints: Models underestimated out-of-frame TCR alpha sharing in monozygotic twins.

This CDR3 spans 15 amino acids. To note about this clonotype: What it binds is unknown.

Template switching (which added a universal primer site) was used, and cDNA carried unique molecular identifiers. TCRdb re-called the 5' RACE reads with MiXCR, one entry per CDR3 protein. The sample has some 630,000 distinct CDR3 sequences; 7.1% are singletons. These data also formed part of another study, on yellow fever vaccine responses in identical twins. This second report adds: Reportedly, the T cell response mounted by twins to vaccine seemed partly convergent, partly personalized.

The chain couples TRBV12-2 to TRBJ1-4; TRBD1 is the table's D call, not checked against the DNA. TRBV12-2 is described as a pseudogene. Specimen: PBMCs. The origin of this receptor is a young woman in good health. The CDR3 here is CASRPRRGRDEKLFF. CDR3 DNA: TGTGCAAGTCGCCCCCGGCGGGGAAGGGATGAAAAACTGTTTTTT.